This T cell receptor beta chain derives from a study of cytomegalovirus exposure and HLA in healthy donors. Whole-study results and caveats: The productive fraction for most TCR beta V segments was about 90% or about 30% in an earlier analysis. Association of roughly 18,000 TCR beta sequences with HLA alleles was found at 0.05 false discovery rate in a later analysis.

A word on this clone: Its antigen is still unknown.

Primers: 60 Vbeta forward and 13 Jbeta reverse. Data came from immunoSEQ multiplex PCR; TCRdb stores just in-frame clones and leaves some out. This sample carries some 120,000 clones, about 76% of them seen once, and the ten largest clones take under 5%. Germline V gene data show CDR1 as LNHDA and CDR2 as SQIVND (reference sequence). The CDR3 is made up of 18 amino acids. V was pared by 9 bases and J by 2 bases, with 14 bases of the junction left unmatched. The J gene is TRBJ2-3, the V gene TRBV19; 13 bases line up with TRBD2. Sequenced material: PBMCs. This receptor was taken from a woman in her 30s in good health and CMV-seronegative. In nucleotides, the CDR3 is TGTGCCAGCTCACTCCTCTGGACTAGCGGGAGCTACACAGATACGCAGTATTTT. As protein: CASSLLWTSGSYTDTQYF.